The T cell receptor beta chain under discussion was sequenced for a study of shared clonotypes between healthy human individuals. In germline, CDR1 is MNHEY, CDR2 SVGAGI. The CDR3 is 13 residues long. The ends lost 6 bases at V and 6 bases at J; junction bases unmatched: 6. Measured with immunoSEQ multiplex PCR; TCRdb has only the in-frame clones, and not every one. Of 950,000 to 1,300,000 clones listed, roughly 80% are singletons. The chain is built from TRBV6-5 and TRBJ2-3; the match to TRBD1 covers 7 bases. The source of this sequence is a young man in good health. The sample taken for sequencing was memory CD4+ T cells sorted from blood. This sample's subset: CD45RA-negative fraction. CDR3 nucleotide sequence: TGTGCCAGCAGCCGACAGGGTACCGATACGCAGTATTTT. Translated, it gives CASSRQGTDTQYF.